This TCR beta chain was captured in a study of blood T cells in healthy people across ages. This clonotype was seen a few times. Its target is unknown. Whole-study findings and limits: Strong correlation was found linking TCR beta diversity to naive T cell percentage. In long-lived donors, naive CD4+ cell counts and diversity exceeded those of aged donors.

The V end was cut by 5 bases, the J end by 4 bases, with 14 bases between. The CDR3 is 14 amino acids. Primed by a sample-barcoded 5' primer and a J-beta primer mix, a second PCR proceeded for 7 to 11 cycles. TCRdb called the 5' RACE reads again in MiXCR, with one record for every CDR3 protein. The data contain about 1.1 million distinct CDR3 sequences, approximately 38% of them singletons. This clonotype originated in a man aged 18 to 30 in good health. Source material: blood. V usage is TRBV12-3 or TRBV12-4 and J usage is TRBJ1-2; D gene ambiguous. CDR3 sequence (DNA): TGTGCCAGCAGTCCCTCCCGGGGATTCTATGGCTACACCTTC. Translation gives CASSPSRGFYGYTF.